This T cell receptor beta chain was recovered during a study of T cell repertoires in aging, cancer and after chemotherapy. As for the study in general: Paired samples before and after chemotherapy came from glioblastoma patients receiving temozolomide-based therapy. Notes on the study in general: The repertoire data cannot show anything about immunological memory following chemotherapy.

Peripheral blood genomic DNA, not sorted cells or RNA, was the template. There are 15 residues in the CDR3. The junction had 8 bases not matched to a gene; V was cut back by 0 bases and J by 8 bases. From germline, CDR1 is DFQATT and CDR2 SNEGSKA (reference sequence). Rearranged V-D-J TRB sequences were amplified with a mixed TRB-A/B primer pool. TCRdb ran MiXCR on the multiplex PCR reads and lists one entry per CDR3 protein. The profile covers around 1,700 distinct CDR3 sequences, with 55% appearing a single time and 6.5% taken by the ten largest. Notes on this clonotype: Its cognate antigen is unknown.

This TCR derives from a human donor with a solid tumor. This rearrangement joins TRBV20-1 to TRBJ2-3; 10 nucleotides agree with TRBD2. Sequencing was done on a sample of blood. CDR3 nucleotides: TGCAGTGCTAGAGACCCTAGCGGGAGAGAGGGTACGCAGTATTTT. Its protein product is CSARDPSGREGTQYF.